A selection of T cell receptor beta chains follows, all from one sample in a study of shared clonotypes between healthy human individuals. Generated by immunoSEQ multiplex PCR, the TCRdb table keeps only in-frame clones and is missing some. Of about 510,000 clones in the sample, about 96% were seen once. The source material was naive CD4+ T cells sorted from blood. These receptors all come from a woman in her twenties or thirties in good health. Both conserved end residues are part of each CDR3.

V	J	CDR3
TRBV7-6	TRBJ2-4	CASSLGSSYGVAKNIQYF
TRBV19	TRBJ1-3	CASTTQENTIYF
TRBV28	TRBJ1-2	CASSSSVGGAYGYTF
TRBV10-1	TRBJ2-2	CASSSRNTGELFF
TRBV27	TRBJ1-1	CASSPPGTPGRSEAFF
TRBV19	TRBJ2-7	CASSTQGAMYEQYF
TRBV7-2	TRBJ1-3	CASSPRRQAAGNTIYF
TRBV7-8	TRBJ1-5	CASSFGARQPQHF
TRBV6-1	TRBJ1-1	CASSEKGPTGAFF
TRBV27	TRBJ1-5	CASSLGQGGNQPQHF
TRBV9	TRBJ2-1	CASSVEEFYNEQFF
TRBV10-1	TRBJ2-1	CASSEFRAAHEQFF
TRBV11-2	TRBJ2-7	CASSSLRDRSYEQYF